This TCR beta chain was obtained from a study of control samples from healthy donors and cancer patients (dated by TCRdb to the early 2020s). Regarding this clone: This clone's antigen is unknown. Nothing much larger sits one base from this clone, and base qualities are not available.

The receptor library was made with the immunoSEQ multiplex PCR assay. TCRdb stores this immuneACCESS table with in-frame sequences only. Part of the clones is absent; in the studies checked, under half of the shortfall reflects unresolved V genes, and no reason is known for the rest. The sample table contains just under 75,000 clones; only one count was recorded for roughly 90% of them. The ten top clones hold 4% of the sample. The TCR originated in a woman in her fifties or sixties in good health. Sequenced material: blood.

The nucleotide sequence is TGTGCCAGCAGCTTAGAGTTGGCGGGAGGGCCGGACGAGCAGTACTTC. This translates into CASSLELAGGPDEQYF. The chain uses TRBV7-8 and TRBJ2-7; TRBD2 lines up with 9 middle nucleotides. Relative to germline, V is missing 1 base and J is missing 5 bases, with 9 bases of the junction outside any gene match. Based on the germline V gene, the CDR1 and CDR2 sequences are SGHVS and FQNEAQ. The CDR3, cysteine through phenylalanine, is 16 amino acids long. The kept DNA is CDR3 alone, 48 bases in frame from the first base.